The text below deals with one T cell receptor (beta chain). This sample is part of a study of blood T cell repertoires in COVID-19. This table comes from immunoSEQ multiplex PCR, and its TCRdb copy is limited to in-frame clones, with some not included. The sample has around 190,000 clones, about four fifths seen once. The CDR3 sequence is 14 residues long. V lost 1 base and J lost 12, with 15 bases in between. Germline values: CDR1 SEHNR, CDR2 FQNEAQ (reference sequence). The specimen sequenced was peripheral blood. This receptor was taken from a woman aged 55 to 70 with COVID-19, enrolled during active disease. This chain uses TRBV7-9 with TRBJ1-4; TRBD1 might be the D (6 bases). The CDR3 here is CASSLDRAENQLFF. The CDR3 DNA follows: TGTGCCAGCAGCTTAGACAGGGCAGAGAATCAACTGTTTTTT.